This T cell receptor beta chain was found in a study of cytomegalovirus exposure and HLA in healthy donors. Study context: Out of 398 genotyped donors, less than 90% belonged to the Caucasian-associated ancestry cluster.

J lost 3 bases, V lost 3 bases, and 3 bases had no gene match. CDR1 is SGHRS and CDR2 is YFSETQ in the germline V gene. The CDR3 runs 14 residues. PCR used 60 Vbeta primers and 13 Jbeta primers. Sequencing used immunoSEQ multiplex PCR; TCRdb keeps in-frame clones, though not all of them. The data show 95,000 to 150,000 clones, and the top ten clones hold over 0.8%. Donors showed nominal health when sampled, although they likely had unrecorded immune exposures. The sequencing input was PBMCs. This sequence was found in a young man in good health and CMV-seronegative. The rearrangement joins TRBV5-1 to TRBJ2-3, with TRBD1 matching 8 bases. The CDR3 DNA is TGCGCCAGCAGCTCAGGACAGGGTACAGATACGCAGTATTTT. Protein: CASSSGQGTDTQYF.